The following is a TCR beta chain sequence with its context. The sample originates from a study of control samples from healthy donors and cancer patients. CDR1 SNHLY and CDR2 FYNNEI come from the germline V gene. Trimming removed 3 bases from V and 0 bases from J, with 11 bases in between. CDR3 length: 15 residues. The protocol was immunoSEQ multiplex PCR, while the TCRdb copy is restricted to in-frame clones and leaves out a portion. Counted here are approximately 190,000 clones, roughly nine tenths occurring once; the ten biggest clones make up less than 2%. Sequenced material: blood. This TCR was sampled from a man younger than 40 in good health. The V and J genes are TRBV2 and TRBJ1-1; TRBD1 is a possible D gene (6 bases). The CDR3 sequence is CASSDGGVVNTEAFF. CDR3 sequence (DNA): TGTGCCAGCAGTGATGGGGGCGTCGTGAACACTGAAGCTTTCTTT.